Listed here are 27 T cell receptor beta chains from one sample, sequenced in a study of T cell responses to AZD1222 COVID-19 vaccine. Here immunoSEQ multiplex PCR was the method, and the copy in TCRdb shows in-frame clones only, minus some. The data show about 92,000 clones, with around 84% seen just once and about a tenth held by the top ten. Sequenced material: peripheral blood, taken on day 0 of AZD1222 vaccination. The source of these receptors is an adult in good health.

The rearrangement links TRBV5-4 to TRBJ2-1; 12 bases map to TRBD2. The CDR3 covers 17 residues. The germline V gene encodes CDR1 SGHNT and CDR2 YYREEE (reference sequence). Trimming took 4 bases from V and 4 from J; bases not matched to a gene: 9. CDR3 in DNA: TGTGCCAGCAGCCCCGACTTGGGACTAGCGGGTTACAATGAGCAGTTCTTC. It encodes CASSPDLGLAGYNEQFF.

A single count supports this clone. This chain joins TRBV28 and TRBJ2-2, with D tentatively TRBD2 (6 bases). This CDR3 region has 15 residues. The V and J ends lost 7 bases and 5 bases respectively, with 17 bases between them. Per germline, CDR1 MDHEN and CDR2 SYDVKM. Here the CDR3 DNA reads TGTGCCAGCAACTTACCACTAGGAGGGACCGGGGAGCTGTTTTTT. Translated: CASNLPLGGTGELFF.

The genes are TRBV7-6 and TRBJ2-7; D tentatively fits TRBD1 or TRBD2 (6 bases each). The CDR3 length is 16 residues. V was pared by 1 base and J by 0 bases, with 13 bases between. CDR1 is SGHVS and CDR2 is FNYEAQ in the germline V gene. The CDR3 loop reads CASSLDGGPSSYEQYF. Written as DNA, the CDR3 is TGTGCCAGCAGCTTAGATGGGGGGCCGAGCTCCTACGAGCAGTACTTC.

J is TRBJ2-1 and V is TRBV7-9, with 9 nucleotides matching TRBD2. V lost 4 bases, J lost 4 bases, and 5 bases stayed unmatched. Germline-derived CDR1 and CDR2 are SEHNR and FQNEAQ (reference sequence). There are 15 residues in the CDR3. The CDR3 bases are TGTGCCAGCAGCTCAGGGAGCGGGAGGTACAATGAGCAGTTCTTC. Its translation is CASSSGSGRYNEQFF.

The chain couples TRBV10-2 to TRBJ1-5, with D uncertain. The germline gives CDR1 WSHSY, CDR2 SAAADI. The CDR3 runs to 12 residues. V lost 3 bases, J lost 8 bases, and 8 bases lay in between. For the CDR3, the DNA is TGCGCCAGCAGTGAAGGACCGGAGCCCCAGCATTTT. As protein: CASSEGPEPQHF.

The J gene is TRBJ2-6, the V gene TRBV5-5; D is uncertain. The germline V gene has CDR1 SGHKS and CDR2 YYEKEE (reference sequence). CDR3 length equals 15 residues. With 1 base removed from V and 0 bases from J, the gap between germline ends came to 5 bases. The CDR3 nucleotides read TGTGCCAGCAGCTTGAGTAGCTCTGGGGCCAACGTCCTGACTTTC. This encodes CASSLSSSGANVLTF.

The chain's CDR3 is CASSSAGTGWEQYF. CDR3 sequence (DNA): TGTGCCAGCAGCTCGGCCGGGACAGGTTGGGAGCAGTACTTC. V is TRBV5-5 and J is TRBJ2-7, with 8 bases matching TRBD1. CDR3 size: 14 residues. Trimming cost V 3 bases and J 7 bases; bases outside gene matches: 9. Germline-derived CDR1 and CDR2 are SGHKS and YYEKEE (reference sequence).

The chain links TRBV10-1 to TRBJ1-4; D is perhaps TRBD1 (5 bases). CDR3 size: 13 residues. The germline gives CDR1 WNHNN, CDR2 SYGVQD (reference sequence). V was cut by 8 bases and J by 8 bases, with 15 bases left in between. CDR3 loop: CASSRDRLEKLFF. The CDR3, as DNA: TGCGCCAGCTCCCGGGACCGGTTGGAAAAACTGTTTTTT.

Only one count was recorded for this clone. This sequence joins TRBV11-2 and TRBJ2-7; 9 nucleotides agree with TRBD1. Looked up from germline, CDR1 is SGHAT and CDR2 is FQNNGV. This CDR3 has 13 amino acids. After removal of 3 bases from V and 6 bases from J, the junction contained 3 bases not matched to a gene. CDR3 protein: CASSFSDRGEQYF. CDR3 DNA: TGTGCCAGCAGCTTCTCGGACAGGGGCGAGCAGTACTTC.

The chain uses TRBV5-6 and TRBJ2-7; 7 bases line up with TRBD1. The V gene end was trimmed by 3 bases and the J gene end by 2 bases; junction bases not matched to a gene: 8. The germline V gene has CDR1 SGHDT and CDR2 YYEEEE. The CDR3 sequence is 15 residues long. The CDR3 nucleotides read TGTGCCAGCAGCTCCCGCTTCACAGGGGCCTACGAGCAGTACTTC. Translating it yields CASSSRFTGAYEQYF.

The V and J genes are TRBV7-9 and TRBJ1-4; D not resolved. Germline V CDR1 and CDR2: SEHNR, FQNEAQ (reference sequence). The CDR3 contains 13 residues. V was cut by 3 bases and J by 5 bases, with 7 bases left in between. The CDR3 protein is CASSLGRNEKLFF. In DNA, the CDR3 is TGTGCCAGCAGCTTGGGGAGAAATGAAAAACTGTTTTTT.

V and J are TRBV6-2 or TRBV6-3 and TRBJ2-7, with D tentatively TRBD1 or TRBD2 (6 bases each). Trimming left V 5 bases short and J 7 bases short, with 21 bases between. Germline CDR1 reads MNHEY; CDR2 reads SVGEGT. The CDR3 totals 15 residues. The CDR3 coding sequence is TGTGCCAGCAGTAGCCGCAGGGGACTCGCCGGGGAGCAGTACTTC. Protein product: CASSSRRGLAGEQYF.

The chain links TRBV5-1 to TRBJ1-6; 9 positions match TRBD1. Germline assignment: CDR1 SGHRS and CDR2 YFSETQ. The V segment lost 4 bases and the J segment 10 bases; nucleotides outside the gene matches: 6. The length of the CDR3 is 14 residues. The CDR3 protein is CASSLRTGESPLHF. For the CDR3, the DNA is TGCGCCAGCAGCCTACGGACAGGGGAATCACCCCTCCACTTT.

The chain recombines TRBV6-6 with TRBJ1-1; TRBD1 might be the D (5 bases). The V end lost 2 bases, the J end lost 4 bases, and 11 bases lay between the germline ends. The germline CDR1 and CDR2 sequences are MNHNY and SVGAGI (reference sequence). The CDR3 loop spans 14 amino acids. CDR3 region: CASSYDRGATEAFF. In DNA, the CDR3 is TGTGCCAGCAGTTACGACAGAGGGGCCACTGAAGCTTTCTTT.

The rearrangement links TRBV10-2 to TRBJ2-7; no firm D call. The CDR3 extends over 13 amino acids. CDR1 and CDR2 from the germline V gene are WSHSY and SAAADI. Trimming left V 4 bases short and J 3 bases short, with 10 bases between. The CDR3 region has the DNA TGCGCCAGCAGTGGAAACAGCGTCTACGAGCAGTACTTC. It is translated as CASSGNSVYEQYF.

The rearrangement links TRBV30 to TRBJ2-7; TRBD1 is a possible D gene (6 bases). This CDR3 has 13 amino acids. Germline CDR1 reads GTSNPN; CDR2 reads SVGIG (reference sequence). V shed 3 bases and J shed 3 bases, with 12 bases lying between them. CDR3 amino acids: CAWRSPGVYEQYF. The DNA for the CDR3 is TGTGCCTGGAGGTCGCCAGGGGTCTACGAGCAGTACTTC.

The DNA of the CDR3 is TGTGCCAGCAGTTTATCGATAGCGGTAGATACGCAGTATTTT. Translation: CASSLSIAVDTQYF. V gene TRBV27 combines with J gene TRBJ2-3, with D tentatively TRBD2 (6 bases). The CDR3 is made up of 14 amino acids. Per germline, CDR1 MNHEY and CDR2 SMNVEV (reference sequence). The V end lost 0 bases, the J end lost 5 bases, and 9 bases lay between the germline ends.

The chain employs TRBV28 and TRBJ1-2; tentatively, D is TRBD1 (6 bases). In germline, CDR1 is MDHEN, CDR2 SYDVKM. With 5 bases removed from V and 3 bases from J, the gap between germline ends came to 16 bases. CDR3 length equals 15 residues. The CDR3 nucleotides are TGTGCCAGCAGTCCTACGCTACAGGGCGACTATGGCTACACCTTC. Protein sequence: CASSPTLQGDYGYTF.

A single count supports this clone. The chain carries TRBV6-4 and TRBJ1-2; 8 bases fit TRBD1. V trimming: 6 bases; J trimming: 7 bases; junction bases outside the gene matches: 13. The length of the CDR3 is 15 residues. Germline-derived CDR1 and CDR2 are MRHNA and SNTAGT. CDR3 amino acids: CASSAGTGIFGGYTF. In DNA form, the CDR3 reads TGTGCCAGCAGCGCCGGGACAGGAATCTTCGGTGGCTACACCTTC.

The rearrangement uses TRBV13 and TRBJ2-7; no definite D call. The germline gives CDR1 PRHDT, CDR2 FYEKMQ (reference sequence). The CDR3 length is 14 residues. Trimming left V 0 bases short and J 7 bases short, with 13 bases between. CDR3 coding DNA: TGTGCCAGCAGCTTAGGCGGCGCGGCTAGGGAGCAGTACTTC. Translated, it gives CASSLGGAAREQYF.

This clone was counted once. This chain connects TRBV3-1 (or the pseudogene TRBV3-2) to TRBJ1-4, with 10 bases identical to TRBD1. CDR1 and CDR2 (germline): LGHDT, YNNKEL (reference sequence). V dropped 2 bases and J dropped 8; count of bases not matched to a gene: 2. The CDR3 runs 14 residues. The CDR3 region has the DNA TGTGCCAGCAGCCAATCGGGACAGGGGGAAAAACTGTTTTTT. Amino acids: CASSQSGQGEKLFF.

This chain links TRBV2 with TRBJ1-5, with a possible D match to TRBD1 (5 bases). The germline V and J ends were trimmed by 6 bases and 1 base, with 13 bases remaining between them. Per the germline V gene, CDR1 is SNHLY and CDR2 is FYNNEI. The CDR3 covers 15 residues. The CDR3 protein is CASRAGAASNQPQHF. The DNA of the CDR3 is TGTGCCAGCAGAGCCGGGGCCGCGAGCAATCAGCCCCAGCATTTT.

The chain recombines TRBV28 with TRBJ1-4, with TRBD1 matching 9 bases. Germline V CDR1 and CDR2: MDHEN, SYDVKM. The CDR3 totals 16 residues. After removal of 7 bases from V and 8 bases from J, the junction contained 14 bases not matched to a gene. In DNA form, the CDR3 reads TGTGCCAGCACCTTTGACGCGGGACAGGGAAAAGAAAAACTGTTTTTT. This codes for CASTFDAGQGKEKLFF. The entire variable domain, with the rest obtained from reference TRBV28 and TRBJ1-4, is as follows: DVKVTQSSRYLVKRTGEKVFLECVQDMDHENMFWYRQDPGLGLRLIYFSYDVKMKEKGDIPEGYSVSREKKERFSLILESASTNQTSMYLCASTFDAGQGKEKLFFGSGTQLSVL.

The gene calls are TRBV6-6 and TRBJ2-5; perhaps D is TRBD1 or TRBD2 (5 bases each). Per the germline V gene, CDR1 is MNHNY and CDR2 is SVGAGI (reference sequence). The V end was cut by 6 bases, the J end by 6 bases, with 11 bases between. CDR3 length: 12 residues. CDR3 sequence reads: CASSTRGQTQYF. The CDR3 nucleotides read TGTGCCAGCAGCACGAGGGGACAGACCCAGTACTTC.

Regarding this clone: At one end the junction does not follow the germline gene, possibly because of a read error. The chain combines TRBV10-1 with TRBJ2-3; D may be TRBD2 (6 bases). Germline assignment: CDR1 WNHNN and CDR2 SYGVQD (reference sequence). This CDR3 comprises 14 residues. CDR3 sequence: CASSGPTSTDTQYF. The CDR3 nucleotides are TGCGCCAGCAGCGGACCAACTAGCACGGATACGCAGTATTTT.

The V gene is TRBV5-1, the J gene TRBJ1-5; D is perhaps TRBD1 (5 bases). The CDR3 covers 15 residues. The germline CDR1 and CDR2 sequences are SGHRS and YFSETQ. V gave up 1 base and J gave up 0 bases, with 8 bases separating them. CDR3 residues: CASSLLGDSNQPQHF. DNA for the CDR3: TGCGCCAGCAGCTTGTTGGGGGATAGCAATCAGCCCCAGCATTTT.

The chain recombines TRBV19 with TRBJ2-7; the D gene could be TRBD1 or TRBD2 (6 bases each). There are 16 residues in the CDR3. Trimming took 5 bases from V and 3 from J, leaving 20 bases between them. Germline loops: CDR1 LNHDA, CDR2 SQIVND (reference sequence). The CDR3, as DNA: TGTGCCAGTAGTGGGGGGCCCGGGACTGCCGTCTACGAGCAGTACTTC. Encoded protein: CASSGGPGTAVYEQYF.